The subject of this entry is one T cell receptor (beta chain). These data originate in a study of blood T cell repertoires in COVID-19. Generated by immunoSEQ multiplex PCR, the TCRdb table keeps only in-frame clones and is missing some. The table records about half a million clones, approximately 85% of them present only once. CDR1 is ENHRY, CDR2 SYGVKD, per germline. The V and J ends lost 6 bases and 5 bases, in that order; junction bases with no gene match: 7. This CDR3 has 15 residues. This TCR came from a human donor in a cohort sampled during active COVID-19. This chain links TRBV10-3 with TRBJ2-2, with TRBD1 matching over 9 bases. Sequencing was done on a sample of peripheral blood. The CDR3 reads CAISGTGRSTGELFF. CDR3 sequence (DNA): TGTGCCATCAGCGGGACAGGGCGTAGTACCGGGGAGCTGTTTTTT.